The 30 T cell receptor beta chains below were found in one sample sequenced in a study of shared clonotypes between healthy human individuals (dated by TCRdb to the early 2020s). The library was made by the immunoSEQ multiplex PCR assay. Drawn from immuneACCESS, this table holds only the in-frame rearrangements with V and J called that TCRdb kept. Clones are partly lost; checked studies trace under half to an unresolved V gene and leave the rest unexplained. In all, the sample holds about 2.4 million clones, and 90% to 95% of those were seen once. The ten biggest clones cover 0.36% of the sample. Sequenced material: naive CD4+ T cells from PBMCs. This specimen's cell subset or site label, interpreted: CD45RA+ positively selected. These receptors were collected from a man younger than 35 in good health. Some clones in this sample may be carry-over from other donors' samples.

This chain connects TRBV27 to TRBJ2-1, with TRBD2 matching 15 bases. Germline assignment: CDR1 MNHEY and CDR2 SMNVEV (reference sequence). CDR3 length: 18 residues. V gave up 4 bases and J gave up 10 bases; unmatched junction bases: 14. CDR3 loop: CASSSPGLAGGLAGEQFF. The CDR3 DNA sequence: TGTGCCAGCAGTTCGCCCGGACTAGCGGGAGGGCTAGCCGGGGAGCAGTTCTTC.

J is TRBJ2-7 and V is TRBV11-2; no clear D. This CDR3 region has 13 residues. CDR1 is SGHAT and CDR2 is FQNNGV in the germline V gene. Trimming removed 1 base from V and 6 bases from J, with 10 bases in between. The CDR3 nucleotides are TGTGCCAGCAGCTTAGTCCCAACCCTCGAGCAGTACTTC. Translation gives CASSLVPTLEQYF.

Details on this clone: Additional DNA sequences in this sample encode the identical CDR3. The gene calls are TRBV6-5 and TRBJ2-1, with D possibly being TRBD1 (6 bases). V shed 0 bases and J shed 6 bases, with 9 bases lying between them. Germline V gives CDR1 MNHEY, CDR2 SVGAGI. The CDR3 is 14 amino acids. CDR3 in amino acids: CASSYSIGGNEQFF. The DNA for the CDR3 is TGTGCCAGCAGTTACTCGATAGGGGGCAATGAGCAGTTCTTC.

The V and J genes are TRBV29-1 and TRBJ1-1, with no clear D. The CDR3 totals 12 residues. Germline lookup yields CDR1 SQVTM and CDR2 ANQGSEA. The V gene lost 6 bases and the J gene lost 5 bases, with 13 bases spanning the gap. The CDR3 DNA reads TGCAGCGTAAATTATCTGGGTACTGAAGCTTTCTTT. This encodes CSVNYLGTEAFF.

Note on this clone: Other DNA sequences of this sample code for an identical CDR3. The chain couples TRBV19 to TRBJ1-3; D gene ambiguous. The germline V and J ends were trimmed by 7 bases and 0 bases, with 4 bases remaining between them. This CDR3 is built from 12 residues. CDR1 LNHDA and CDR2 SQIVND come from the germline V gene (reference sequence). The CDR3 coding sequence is TGTGCCAGTACTCGCTCTGGAAACACCATATATTTT. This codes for CASTRSGNTIYF.

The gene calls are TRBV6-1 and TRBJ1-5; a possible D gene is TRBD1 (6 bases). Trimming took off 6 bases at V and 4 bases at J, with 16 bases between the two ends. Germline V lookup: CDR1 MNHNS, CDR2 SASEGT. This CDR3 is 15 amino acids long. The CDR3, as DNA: TGTGCCAGCAGGACGACAGGTAGAGGAAATCAGCCCCAGCATTTT. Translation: CASRTTGRGNQPQHF.

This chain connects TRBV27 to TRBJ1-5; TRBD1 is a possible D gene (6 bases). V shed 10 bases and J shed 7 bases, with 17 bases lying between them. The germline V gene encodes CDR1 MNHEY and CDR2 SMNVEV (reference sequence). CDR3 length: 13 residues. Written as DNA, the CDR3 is TGTGCCACCGGGGACATGAGGGGCCAGCCCCAGCATTTT. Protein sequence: CATGDMRGQPQHF.

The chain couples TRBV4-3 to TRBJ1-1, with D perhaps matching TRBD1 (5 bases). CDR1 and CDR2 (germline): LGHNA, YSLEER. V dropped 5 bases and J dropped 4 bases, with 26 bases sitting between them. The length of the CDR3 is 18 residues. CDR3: CASSYRRGVHFLGTEAFF. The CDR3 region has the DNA TGCGCCAGCAGCTACCGGCGGGGGGTCCATTTTCTGGGCACTGAAGCTTTCTTT.

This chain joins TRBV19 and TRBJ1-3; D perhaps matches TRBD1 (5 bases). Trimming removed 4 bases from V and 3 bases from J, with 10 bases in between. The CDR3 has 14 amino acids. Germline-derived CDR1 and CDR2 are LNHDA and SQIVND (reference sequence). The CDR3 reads CASSTWDYGNTIYF. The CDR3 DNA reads TGTGCCAGTAGTACCTGGGACTATGGAAACACCATATATTTT.

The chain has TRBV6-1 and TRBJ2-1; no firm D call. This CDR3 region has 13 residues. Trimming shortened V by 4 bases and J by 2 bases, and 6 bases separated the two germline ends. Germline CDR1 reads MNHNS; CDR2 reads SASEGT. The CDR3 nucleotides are TGTGCCAGCAGTGGATACCCCTACAATGAGCAGTTCTTC. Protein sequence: CASSGYPYNEQFF.

The CDR3 DNA reads TGTGCCAGCAGCTTGGTGTCCTACCCCAGCACAGATACGCAGTATTTT. Translated, it gives CASSLVSYPSTDTQYF. The V gene is TRBV5-4, the J gene TRBJ2-3; D ambiguous. CDR3 length equals 16 residues. Germline V gene data show CDR1 as SGHNT and CDR2 as YYREEE (reference sequence). The ends were cut back, 0 bases at V and 0 bases at J, with 11 bases in the middle.

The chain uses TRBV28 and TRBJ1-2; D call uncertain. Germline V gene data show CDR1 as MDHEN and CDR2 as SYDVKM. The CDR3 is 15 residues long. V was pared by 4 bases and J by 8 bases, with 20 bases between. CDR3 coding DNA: TGTGCCAGCAGTTCAGATCAAGGCCCCTACGGGGGCTACACCTTC. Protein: CASSSDQGPYGGYTF.

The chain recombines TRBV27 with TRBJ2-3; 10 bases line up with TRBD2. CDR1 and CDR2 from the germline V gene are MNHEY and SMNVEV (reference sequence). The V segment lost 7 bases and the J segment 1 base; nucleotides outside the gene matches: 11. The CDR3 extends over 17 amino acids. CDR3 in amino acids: CASIGQREGRGTDTQYF. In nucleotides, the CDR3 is TGTGCCAGCATCGGTCAGCGGGAGGGCCGGGGCACAGATACGCAGTATTTT.

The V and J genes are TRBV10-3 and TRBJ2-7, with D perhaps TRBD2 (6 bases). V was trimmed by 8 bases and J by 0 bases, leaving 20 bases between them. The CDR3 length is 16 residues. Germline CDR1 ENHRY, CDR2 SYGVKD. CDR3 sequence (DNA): TGTGCCATCGGTCTGGGCGGCGGGGAACTCTCCTACGAGCAGTACTTC. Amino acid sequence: CAIGLGGGELSYEQYF.

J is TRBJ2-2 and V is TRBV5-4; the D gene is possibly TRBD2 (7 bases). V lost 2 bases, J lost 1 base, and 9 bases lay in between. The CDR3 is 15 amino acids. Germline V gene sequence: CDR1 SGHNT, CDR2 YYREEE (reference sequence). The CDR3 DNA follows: TGTGCCAGCAGCTTAGGGGGGGAGAACACCGGGGAGCTGTTTTTT. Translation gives CASSLGGENTGELFF.

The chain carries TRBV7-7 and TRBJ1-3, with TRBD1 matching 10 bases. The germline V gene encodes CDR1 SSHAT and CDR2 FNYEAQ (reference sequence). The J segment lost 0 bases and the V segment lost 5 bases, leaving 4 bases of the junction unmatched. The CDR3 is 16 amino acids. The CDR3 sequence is CASSPGTGVSGNTIYF. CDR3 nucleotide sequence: TGTGCCAGCAGCCCAGGGACAGGGGTCTCTGGAAACACCATATATTTT.

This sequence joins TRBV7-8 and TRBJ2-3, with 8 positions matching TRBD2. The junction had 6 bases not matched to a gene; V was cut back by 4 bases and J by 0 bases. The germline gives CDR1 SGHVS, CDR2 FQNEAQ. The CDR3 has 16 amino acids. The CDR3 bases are TGTGCCAGCAGCTCCCTTAGCGGGGCTAGCACAGATACGCAGTATTTT. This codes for CASSSLSGASTDTQYF.

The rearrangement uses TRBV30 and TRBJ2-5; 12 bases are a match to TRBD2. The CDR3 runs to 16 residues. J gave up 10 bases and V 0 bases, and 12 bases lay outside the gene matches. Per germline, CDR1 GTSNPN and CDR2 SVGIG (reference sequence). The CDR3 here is CAWSVQGLAGGRSQYF. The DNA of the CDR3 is TGTGCCTGGAGTGTACAGGGGCTAGCGGGAGGGCGGAGCCAGTACTTC. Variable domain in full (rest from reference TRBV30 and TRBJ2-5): SQTIHQWPATLVQPVGSPLSLECTVEGTSNPNLYWYRQAAGRGLQLLFYSVGIGQISSEVPQNLSASRPQDRQFILSSKKLLLSDSGFYLCAWSVQGLAGGRSQYFGPGTRLLVL.

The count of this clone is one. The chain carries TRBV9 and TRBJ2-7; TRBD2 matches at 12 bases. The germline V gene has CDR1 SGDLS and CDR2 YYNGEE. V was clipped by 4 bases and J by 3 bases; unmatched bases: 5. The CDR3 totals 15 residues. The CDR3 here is CASSRQTSGSYEQYF. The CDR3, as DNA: TGTGCCAGCAGCCGTCAGACTAGCGGGAGCTACGAGCAGTACTTC.

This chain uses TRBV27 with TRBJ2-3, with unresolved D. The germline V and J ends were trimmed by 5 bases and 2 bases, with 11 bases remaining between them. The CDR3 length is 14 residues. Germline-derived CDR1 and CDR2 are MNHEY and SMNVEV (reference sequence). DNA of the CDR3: TGTGCCAGCAGTCCTCCGGGCGTCACAGATACGCAGTATTTT. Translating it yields CASSPPGVTDTQYF.

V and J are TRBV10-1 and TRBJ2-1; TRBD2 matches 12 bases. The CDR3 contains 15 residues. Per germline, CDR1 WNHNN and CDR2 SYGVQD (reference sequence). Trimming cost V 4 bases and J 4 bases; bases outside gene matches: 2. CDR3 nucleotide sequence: TGCGCCAGCAGTGCTCTAGCGGGAGGGTACAATGAGCAGTTCTTC. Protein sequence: CASSALAGGYNEQFF.

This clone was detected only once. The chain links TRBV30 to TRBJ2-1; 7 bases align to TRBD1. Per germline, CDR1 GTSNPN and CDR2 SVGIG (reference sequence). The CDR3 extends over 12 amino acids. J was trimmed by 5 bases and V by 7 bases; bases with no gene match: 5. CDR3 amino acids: CAFRRGNNEQFF. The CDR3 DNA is TGTGCCTTTCGCAGGGGGAACAATGAGCAGTTCTTC.

In DNA, the CDR3 is TGTGCCAGCAGTTATAATCCTTTCGCGAACACCGGGGAGCTGTTTTTT. This gives the protein CASSYNPFANTGELFF. This chain joins TRBV6-5 and TRBJ2-2; D is uncertain. This CDR3 contains 16 residues. In germline, CDR1 is MNHEY, CDR2 SVGAGI. V gave up 3 bases and J gave up 0 bases, with 11 bases separating them.

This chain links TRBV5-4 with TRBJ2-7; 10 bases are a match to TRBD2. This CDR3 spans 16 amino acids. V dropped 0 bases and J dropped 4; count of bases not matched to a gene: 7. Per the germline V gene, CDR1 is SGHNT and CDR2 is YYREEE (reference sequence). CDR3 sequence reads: CASSLAAGGPEYEQYF. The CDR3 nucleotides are TGTGCCAGCAGCTTGGCAGCGGGAGGGCCTGAGTACGAGCAGTACTTC.

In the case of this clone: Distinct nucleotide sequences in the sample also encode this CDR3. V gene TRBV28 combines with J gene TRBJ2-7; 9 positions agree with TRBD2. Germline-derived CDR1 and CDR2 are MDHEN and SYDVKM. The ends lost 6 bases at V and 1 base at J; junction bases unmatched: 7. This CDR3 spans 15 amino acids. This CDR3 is CASSPAGGGSYEQYF. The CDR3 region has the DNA TGTGCCAGCAGCCCAGCGGGGGGCGGTTCCTACGAGCAGTACTTC. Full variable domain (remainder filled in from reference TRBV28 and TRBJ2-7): DVKVTQSSRYLVKRTGEKVFLECVQDMDHENMFWYRQDPGLGLRLIYFSYDVKMKEKGDIPEGYSVSREKKERFSLILESASTNQTSMYLCASSPAGGGSYEQYFGPGTRLTVT.

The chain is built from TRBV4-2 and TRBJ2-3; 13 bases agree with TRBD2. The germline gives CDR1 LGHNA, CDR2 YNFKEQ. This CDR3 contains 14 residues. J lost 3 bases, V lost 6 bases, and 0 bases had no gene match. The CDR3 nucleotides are TGTGCCAGCAGGACTAGCGGGAGGACAGATACGCAGTATTTT. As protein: CASRTSGRTDTQYF.

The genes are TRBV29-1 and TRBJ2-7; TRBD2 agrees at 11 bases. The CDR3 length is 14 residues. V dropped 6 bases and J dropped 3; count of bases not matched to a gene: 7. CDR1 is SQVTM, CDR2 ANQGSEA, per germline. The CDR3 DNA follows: TGCAGCGTCGATAGACTAGCGGGAAACTACGAGCAGTACTTC. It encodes CSVDRLAGNYEQYF.

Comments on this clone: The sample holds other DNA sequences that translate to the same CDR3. CDR3 in amino acids: CASSLTDNYGYTF. CDR3 in DNA: TGCGCCAGCAGCCTGACAGATAACTATGGCTACACCTTC. The rearrangement uses TRBV5-1 and TRBJ1-2, with a possible D match to TRBD1 (5 bases). With 4 bases removed from V and 1 base from J, the gap between germline ends came to 8 bases. Germline CDR1 and CDR2: SGHRS and YFSETQ. This CDR3 contains 13 residues.

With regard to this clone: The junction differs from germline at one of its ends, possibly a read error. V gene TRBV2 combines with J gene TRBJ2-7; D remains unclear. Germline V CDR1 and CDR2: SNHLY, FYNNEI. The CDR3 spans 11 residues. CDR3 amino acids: CASSEWWDKDF. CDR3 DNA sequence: TGTGCCAGCAGTGAATGGTGGGATAAGGACTTC.

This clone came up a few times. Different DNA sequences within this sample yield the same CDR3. DNA of the CDR3: TGTGCCAGCTCACCGGGGGGAGAAAAACTGTTTTTT. Translation gives CASSPGGEKLFF. This sequence joins TRBV18 and TRBJ1-4, with D perhaps matching TRBD1 (5 bases). This CDR3 spans 12 amino acids. V was trimmed by 3 bases and J by 8 bases, leaving 7 bases between them. Germline V gene sequence: CDR1 KGHSH, CDR2 LQKENI.